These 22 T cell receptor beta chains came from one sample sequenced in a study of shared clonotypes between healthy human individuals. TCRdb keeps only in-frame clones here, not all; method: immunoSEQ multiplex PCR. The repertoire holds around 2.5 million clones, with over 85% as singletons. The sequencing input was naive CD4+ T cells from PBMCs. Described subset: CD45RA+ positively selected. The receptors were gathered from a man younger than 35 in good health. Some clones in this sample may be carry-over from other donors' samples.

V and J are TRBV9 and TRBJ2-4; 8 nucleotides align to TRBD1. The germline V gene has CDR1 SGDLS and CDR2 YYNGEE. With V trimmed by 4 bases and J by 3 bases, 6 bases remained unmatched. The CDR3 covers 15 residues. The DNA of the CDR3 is TGTGCCAGCAGCCTCTCGGGACAGGACAAAAACATTCAGTACTTC. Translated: CASSLSGQDKNIQYF.

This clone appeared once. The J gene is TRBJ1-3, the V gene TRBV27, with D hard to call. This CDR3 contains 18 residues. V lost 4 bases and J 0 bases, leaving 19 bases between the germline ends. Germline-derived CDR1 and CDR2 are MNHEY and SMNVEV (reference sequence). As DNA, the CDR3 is TGTGCCAGCAGTTACGTGGGAGTAGCATCCTACTCTGGAAACACCATATATTTT. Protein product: CASSYVGVASYSGNTIYF.

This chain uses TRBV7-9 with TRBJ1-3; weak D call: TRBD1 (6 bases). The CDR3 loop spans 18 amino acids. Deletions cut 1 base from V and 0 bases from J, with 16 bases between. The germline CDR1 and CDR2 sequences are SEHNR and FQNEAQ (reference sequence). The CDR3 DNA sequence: TGTGCCAGCAGCTTAGGGGTACTGCCGGGGGCCTCTGGAAACACCATATATTTT. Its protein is CASSLGVLPGASGNTIYF.

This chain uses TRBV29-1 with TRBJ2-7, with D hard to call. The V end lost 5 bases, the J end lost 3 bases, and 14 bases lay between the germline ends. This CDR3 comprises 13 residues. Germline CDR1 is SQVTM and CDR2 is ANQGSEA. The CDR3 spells CSVSDLANYEQYF. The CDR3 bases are TGCAGCGTTTCAGATTTGGCCAACTACGAGCAGTACTTC.

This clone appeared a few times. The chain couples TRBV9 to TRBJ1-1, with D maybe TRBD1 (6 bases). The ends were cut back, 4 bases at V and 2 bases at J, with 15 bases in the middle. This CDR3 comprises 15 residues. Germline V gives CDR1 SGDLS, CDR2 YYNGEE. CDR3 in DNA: TGTGCCAGCAGCACCACAGGGTTGAGAAACACTGAAGCTTTCTTT. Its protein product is CASSTTGLRNTEAFF.

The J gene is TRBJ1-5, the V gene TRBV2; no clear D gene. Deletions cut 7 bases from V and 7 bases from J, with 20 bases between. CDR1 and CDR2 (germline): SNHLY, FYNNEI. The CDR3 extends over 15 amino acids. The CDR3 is CASMPRSAVSQPQHF. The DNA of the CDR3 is TGTGCCAGCATGCCAAGATCGGCAGTCTCACAGCCCCAGCATTTT.

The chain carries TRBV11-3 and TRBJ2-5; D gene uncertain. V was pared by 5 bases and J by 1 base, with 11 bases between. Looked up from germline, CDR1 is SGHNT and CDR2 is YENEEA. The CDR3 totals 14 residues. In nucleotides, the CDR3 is TGTGCCAGCAGCCGCGACGGTCCCCAAGAGACCCAGTACTTC. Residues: CASSRDGPQETQYF. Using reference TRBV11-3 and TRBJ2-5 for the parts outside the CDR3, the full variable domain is EAGVVQSPRYKIIEKKQPVAFWCNPISGHNTLYWYLQNLGQGPELLIRYENEEAVDDSQLPKDRFSAERLKGVDSTLKIQPAELGDSAVYLCASSRDGPQETQYFGPGTRLLVL.

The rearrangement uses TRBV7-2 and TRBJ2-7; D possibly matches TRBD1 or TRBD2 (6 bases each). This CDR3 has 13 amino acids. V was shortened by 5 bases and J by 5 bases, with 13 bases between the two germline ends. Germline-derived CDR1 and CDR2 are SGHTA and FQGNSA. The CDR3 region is CASSQRRGDEQYF. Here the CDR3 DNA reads TGTGCCAGCAGCCAAAGAAGGGGGGACGAGCAGTACTTC.

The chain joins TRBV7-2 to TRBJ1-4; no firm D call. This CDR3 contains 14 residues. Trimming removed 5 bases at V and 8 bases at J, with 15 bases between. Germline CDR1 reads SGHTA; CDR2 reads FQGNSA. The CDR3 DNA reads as TGTGCCAGCAGCCCCGGACCAATATGGGAAAAACTGTTTTTT. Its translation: CASSPGPIWEKLFF.

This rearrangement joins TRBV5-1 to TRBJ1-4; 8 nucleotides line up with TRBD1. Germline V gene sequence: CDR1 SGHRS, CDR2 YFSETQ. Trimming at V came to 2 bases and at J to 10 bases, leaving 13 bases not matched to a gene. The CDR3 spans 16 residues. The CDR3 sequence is CASSFTTDRGKGKLFF. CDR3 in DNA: TGCGCCAGCAGCTTCACGACTGACAGGGGAAAAGGAAAACTGTTTTTT.

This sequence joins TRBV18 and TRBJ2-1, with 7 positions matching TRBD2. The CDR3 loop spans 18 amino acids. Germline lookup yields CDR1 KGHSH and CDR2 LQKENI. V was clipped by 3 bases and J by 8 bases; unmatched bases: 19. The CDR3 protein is CASSPRPAGLPSGDEQFF. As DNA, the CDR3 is TGTGCCAGCTCACCGCGTCCAGCGGGACTCCCCTCTGGGGATGAGCAGTTCTTC.

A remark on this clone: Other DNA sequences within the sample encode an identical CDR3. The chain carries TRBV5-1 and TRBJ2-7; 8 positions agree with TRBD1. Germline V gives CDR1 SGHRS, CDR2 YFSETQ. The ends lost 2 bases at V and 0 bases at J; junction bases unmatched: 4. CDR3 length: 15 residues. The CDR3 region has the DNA TGCGCCAGCAGCTTATCTGGACAGGGCTCCTACGAGCAGTACTTC. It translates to CASSLSGQGSYEQYF.

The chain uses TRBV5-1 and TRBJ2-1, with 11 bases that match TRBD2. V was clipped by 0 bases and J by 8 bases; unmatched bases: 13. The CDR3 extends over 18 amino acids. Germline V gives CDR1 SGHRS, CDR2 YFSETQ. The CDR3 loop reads CASSLGSLAGVKGDEQFF. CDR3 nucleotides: TGCGCCAGCAGCTTGGGGTCACTAGCGGGAGTTAAGGGGGATGAGCAGTTCTTC.

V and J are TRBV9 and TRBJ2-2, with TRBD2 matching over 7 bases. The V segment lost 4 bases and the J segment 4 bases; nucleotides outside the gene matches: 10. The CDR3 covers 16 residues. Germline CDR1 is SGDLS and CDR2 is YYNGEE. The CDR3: CASSPSGASGTGELFF. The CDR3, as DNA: TGTGCCAGCAGCCCCTCCGGGGCTAGCGGCACCGGGGAGCTGTTTTTT.

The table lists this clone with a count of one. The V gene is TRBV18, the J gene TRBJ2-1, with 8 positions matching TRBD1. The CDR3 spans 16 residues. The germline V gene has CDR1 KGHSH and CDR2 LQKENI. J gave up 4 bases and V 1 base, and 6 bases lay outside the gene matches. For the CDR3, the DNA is TGTGCCAGCTCACCACAATGGACAGGGTTGTACAATGAGCAGTTCTTC. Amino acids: CASSPQWTGLYNEQFF.

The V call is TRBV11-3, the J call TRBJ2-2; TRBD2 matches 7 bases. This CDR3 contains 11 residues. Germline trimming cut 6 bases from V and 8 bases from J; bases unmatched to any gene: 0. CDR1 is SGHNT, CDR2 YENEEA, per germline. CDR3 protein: CASRGGGELFF. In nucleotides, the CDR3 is TGTGCCAGCAGGGGAGGGGGGGAGCTGTTTTTT.

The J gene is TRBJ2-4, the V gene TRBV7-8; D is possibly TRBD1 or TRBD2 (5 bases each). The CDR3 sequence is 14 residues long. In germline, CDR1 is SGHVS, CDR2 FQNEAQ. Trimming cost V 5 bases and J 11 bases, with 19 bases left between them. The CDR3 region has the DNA TGTGCCAGCAGCCCCGGGACCGACCTAACATTTCAGTACTTC. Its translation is CASSPGTDLTFQYF.

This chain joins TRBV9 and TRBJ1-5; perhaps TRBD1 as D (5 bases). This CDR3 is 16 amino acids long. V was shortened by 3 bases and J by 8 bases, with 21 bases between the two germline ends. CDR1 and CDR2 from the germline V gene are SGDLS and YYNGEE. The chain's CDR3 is CASSAGTGSSEEPQHF. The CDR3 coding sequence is TGTGCCAGCAGCGCAGGGACGGGAAGCTCCGAGGAGCCCCAGCATTTT.

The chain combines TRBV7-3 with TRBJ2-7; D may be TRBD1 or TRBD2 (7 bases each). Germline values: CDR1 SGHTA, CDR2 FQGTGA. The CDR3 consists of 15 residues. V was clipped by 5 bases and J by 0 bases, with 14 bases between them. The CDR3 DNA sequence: TGTGCCAGCAGCCTGGGGAGGGGGCCCTCCTACGAGCAGTACTTC. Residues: CASSLGRGPSYEQYF.

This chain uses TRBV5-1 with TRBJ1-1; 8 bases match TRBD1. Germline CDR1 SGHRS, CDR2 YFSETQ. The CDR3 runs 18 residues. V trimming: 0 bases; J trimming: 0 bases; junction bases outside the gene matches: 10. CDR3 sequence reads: CASSLAGQGSGMNTEAFF. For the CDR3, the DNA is TGCGCCAGCAGCTTGGCTGGACAGGGTAGTGGGATGAACACTGAAGCTTTCTTT.

The CDR3 reads CSVTGQTYNEQFF. The CDR3 bases are TGCAGCGTAACGGGACAGACCTACAATGAGCAGTTCTTC. The chain couples TRBV29-1 to TRBJ2-1, with 7 bases lining up with TRBD1. CDR3 size: 13 residues. Trimming took 6 bases from V and 2 from J; bases not matched to a gene: 4. The germline gives CDR1 SQVTM, CDR2 ANQGSEA.

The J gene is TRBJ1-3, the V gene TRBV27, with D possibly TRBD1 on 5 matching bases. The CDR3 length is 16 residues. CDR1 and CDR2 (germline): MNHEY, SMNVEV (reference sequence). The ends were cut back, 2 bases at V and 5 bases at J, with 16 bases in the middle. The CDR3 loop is CASSLKVQGARNTIYF. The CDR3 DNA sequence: TGTGCCAGCAGTTTAAAGGTCCAGGGCGCCAGAAACACCATATATTTT.